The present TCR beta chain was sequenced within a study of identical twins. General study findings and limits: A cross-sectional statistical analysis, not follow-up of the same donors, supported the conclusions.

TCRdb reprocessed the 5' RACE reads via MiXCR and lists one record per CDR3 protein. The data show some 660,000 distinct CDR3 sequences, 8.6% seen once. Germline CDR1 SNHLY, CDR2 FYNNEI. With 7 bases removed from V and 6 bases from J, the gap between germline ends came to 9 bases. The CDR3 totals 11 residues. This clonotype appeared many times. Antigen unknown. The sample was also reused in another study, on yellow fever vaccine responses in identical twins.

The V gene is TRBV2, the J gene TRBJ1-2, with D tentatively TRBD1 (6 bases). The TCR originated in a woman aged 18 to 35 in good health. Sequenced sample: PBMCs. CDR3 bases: TGTGCCAGCAACAACAGGGATGGCTACACCTTC. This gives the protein CASNNRDGYTF.